This is a list of T cell receptor beta chains from one sample in a study of breast tumors, draining lymph nodes, adjacent tissues. TCRdb used MiXCR to reprocess the multiplex PCR reads, holding one entry per CDR3 protein. The repertoire holds 200,000 or so distinct CDR3 sequences, with approximately 33% as singletons. Sequenced input: axillary lymph node tissue. These receptors all come from a female donor with breast cancer. Some clones in this sample may be carry-over from other donors' samples. CDR3s include the opening cysteine and the closing phenylalanine or tryptophan. D genes are given only for firm matches. Size tells how often a clone was seen (once, few, many) or the class of an expanded clone, and some rows leave it out.

J: TRBJ2-7; size: many; V: TRBV6-6; D: TRBD1; DNA: TGTGCCAGCAGTTACGTACAGGGGCGTTCCTACGAGCAGTACTTC; CDR3: CASSYVQGRSYEQYF
J: TRBJ1-1; size: many; V: TRBV5-1; D: -; DNA: TGCGCCAGCAGCTTGGCCGGAGGTAGGGATGAAGCTTTCTTT; CDR3: CASSLAGGRDEAFF
J: TRBJ1-1; size: once; V: TRBV4-3; D: -; DNA: TGCGCCAGCAGCCAAAGAGGTCGGGGAGGAACTGAAGCTTTCTTT; CDR3: CASSQRGRGGTEAFF
J: TRBJ2-2; size: -; V: TRBV10-3; D: TRBD2; DNA: TGTGCCAGCAGTTACGCTAGCGGGAGGACCGGGGAGCTGTTTTTT; CDR3: CASSYASGRTGELFF
J: TRBJ2-7; size: many; V: TRBV9; D: -; DNA: TGTGCCAGCAGCGTAGAGGGGGGGAGCGAGCAGTACTTC; CDR3: CASSVEGGSEQYF
J: TRBJ1-5; size: many; V: TRBV20-1; D: -; DNA: TGCAGTGCTAGAGGGAGGGTGGGTCAGCCCCAGCATTTT; CDR3: CSARGRVGQPQHF
J: TRBJ1-6; size: many; V: TRBV18; D: -; DNA: TGTGCCAGCTCACCGAGGGCCCAGGCTAATTCACCCCTCCACTTT; CDR3: CASSPRAQANSPLHF
J: TRBJ2-5; size: many; V: TRBV9; D: TRBD2; DNA: TGTGCCAGCAGCGTAGGGGTTAGCGGGCCCCAAGAGACCCAGTACTTC; CDR3: CASSVGVSGPQETQYF
J: TRBJ2-1; size: -; V: TRBV15; D: TRBD1; DNA: TGTGCCACCAGCTCAACGGACAGGAGCTCCTACAATGAGCAGTTCTTC; CDR3: CATSSTDRSSYNEQFF
J: TRBJ2-5; size: -; V: TRBV19; D: -; DNA: TGTGCCAGCAGCCGGACGCCGGCGGGGACCCAGTACTTC; CDR3: CASSRTPAGTQYF
J: TRBJ2-5; size: -; V: TRBV11-2; D: TRBD2; DNA: TGTGCCAGCAGCTTAGTCGGGAGTGGGCTAGCGGGACCGGCCCAGTACTTC; CDR3: CASSLVGSGLAGPAQYF
J: TRBJ2-3; size: many; V: TRBV20-1; D: -; DNA: TGCAGTGCTAGAGATGTGGGGGCAGATACGCAGTATTTT; CDR3: CSARDVGADTQYF
J: TRBJ1-6; size: many; V: TRBV30; D: -; DNA: TGTGCCCTTAAGAAGGTCGGGTATAATTCACCCCTCCACTTT; CDR3: CALKKVGYNSPLHF
J: TRBJ1-1; size: -; V: TRBV4-1; D: -; DNA: TGCGCCAGCAGTCGTCAGGGGAGGACTGAAGCTTTCTTT; CDR3: CASSRQGRTEAFF
J: TRBJ2-5; size: few; V: TRBV7-2; D: -; DNA: TGTGCCAGCAGCTTAGCGCTCGGCGGTGGGGGACAAGAGCCCCAGTACTTC; CDR3: CASSLALGGGGQEPQYF
J: TRBJ2-2; size: -; V: TRBV6-2/TRBV6-3; D: TRBD2; DNA: TGTGCCAGCAGTCGCACTAGCGGGAGGGCAACCGGGGAGCTGTTTTTT; CDR3: CASSRTSGRATGELFF
J: TRBJ2-6; size: -; V: TRBV7-2; D: TRBD2; DNA: TGTGCCAGCAGCCCACCCCCTAGCGGAGGGGCCAACGTCCTGACTTTC; CDR3: CASSPPPSGGANVLTF
J: TRBJ2-1; size: many; V: TRBV9; D: -; DNA: TGTGCCAGCAGCGTAGGATTCCTACGGAATGAGCAGTTCTTC; CDR3: CASSVGFLRNEQFF
J: TRBJ1-6; size: -; V: TRBV25-1; D: -; DNA: TGTGCCAGCAGTGCTAGGCAACCGATGGGGTCACCCCTCCACTTT; CDR3: CASSARQPMGSPLHF
J: TRBJ2-2; size: many; V: TRBV5-1; D: TRBD2; DNA: TGCGCCAGCACCCGGGACTATGGGACCGGGGAGCTGTTTTTT; CDR3: CASTRDYGTGELFF
J: TRBJ1-3; size: -; V: TRBV7-2; D: -; DNA: TGTGCCAGCAGTAATGGACAGAGCTCTGGAAACACCATATATTTT; CDR3: CASSNGQSSGNTIYF
J: TRBJ1-2; size: -; V: TRBV20-1; D: -; DNA: TGCAGTGCCCGACGGGGCGGGGGTTACGCCTTC; CDR3: CSARRGGGYAF
J: TRBJ2-5; size: -; V: TRBV11-2; D: TRBD2; DNA: TGTGCCAGCAGCCGCCCCGGGACTAGCGTGGGACTAACCTGGGAGACCCAGTACTTC; CDR3: CASSRPGTSVGLTWETQYF
J: TRBJ2-3; size: many; V: TRBV29-1; D: -; DNA: TGCAGCGTTGACGGACAAATGAACACAGATACGCAGTATTTT; CDR3: CSVDGQMNTDTQYF
J: TRBJ1-2; size: few; V: TRBV6-2/TRBV6-3; D: TRBD1; DNA: TGTGCCAGCAGACTGACAGGGCATGGCTACACCTTC; CDR3: CASRLTGHGYTF
J: TRBJ2-3; size: -; V: TRBV10-1; D: TRBD2; DNA: TGCGCCAGCAGTGAAAGAGCGGGAACCACAGATACGCAGTATTTT; CDR3: CASSERAGTTDTQYF
J: TRBJ1-5; size: many; V: TRBV19; D: TRBD1; DNA: TGTGCCAGTAAAGGGGACAGTGAGAATCAGCCCCAGCATTTT; CDR3: CASKGDSENQPQHF
J: TRBJ2-1; size: many; V: TRBV5-1; D: -; DNA: TGCGCCAGCAGCCAGGGGGGGGTTTACAATGAGCAGTTCTTC; CDR3: CASSQGGVYNEQFF
J: TRBJ1-4; size: many; V: TRBV6-6; D: -; DNA: TGTGCCAGTGAGGGATTTGCAACTAATGAAAAACTGTTTTTT; CDR3: CASEGFATNEKLFF
J: TRBJ2-7; size: -; V: TRBV7-3; D: -; DNA: TGTGCCAGCAGCCTAGCTGCAGGGTTGTCCTACGAGCAGTACTTC; CDR3: CASSLAAGLSYEQYF
J: TRBJ2-6; size: -; V: TRBV29-1; D: -; DNA: TGCAGTGCCAGGGGTGGAGGGGCCAACGTCCTGACTTTC; CDR3: CSARGGGANVLTF
J: TRBJ1-5; size: -; V: TRBV6-2/TRBV6-3; D: -; DNA: TGTGCCAGCGGACCCCGGGGAGTTCAGCATTTT; CDR3: CASGPRGVQHF
J: TRBJ2-5; size: many; V: TRBV20-1; D: -; DNA: TGCAGTGCTAGAACGTCAGGGGTCGAGACCCAGTACTTC; CDR3: CSARTSGVETQYF
J: TRBJ1-5; size: -; V: TRBV2; D: -; DNA: TGTGCCAGCAGCCGTCGAAGGGCTGGAAGAGATCCCCAGCATTTT; CDR3: CASSRRRAGRDPQHF
J: TRBJ2-2; size: many; V: TRBV7-9; D: TRBD2; DNA: TGTGCCAGCAGCAAAGGGGGACTAGCGGGTCCCGGGGAGCTGTTTTTT; CDR3: CASSKGGLAGPGELFF